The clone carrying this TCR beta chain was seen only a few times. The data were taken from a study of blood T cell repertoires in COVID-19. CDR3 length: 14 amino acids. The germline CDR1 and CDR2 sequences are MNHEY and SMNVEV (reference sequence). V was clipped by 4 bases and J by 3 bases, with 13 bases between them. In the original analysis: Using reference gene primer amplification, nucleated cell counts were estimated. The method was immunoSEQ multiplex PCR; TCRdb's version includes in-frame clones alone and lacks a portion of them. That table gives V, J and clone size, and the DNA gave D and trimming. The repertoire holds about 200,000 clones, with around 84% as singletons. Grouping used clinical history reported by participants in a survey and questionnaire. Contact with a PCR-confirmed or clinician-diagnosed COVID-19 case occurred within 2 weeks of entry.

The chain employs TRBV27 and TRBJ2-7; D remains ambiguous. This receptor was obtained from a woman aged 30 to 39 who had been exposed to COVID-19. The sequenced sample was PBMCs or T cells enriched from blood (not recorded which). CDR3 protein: CASSSPLRGYEQYF. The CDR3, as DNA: TGTGCCAGCAGTTCCCCCCTGCGCGGCTACGAGCAGTACTTC.